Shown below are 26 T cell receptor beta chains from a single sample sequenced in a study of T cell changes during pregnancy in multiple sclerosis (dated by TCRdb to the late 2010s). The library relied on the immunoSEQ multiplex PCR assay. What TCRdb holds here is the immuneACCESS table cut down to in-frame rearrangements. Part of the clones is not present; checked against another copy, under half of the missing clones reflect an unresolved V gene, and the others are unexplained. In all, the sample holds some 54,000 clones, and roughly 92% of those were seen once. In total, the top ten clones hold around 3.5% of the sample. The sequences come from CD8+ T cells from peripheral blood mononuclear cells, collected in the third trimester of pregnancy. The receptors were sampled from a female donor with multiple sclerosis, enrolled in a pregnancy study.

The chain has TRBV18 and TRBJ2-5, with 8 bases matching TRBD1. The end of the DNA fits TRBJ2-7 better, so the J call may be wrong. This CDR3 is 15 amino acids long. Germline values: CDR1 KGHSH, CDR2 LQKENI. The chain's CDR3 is CASSTTGARTYEQYF. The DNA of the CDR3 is TGTGCCAGCTCGACGACAGGGGCGAGAACCTACGAGCAGTACTTC.

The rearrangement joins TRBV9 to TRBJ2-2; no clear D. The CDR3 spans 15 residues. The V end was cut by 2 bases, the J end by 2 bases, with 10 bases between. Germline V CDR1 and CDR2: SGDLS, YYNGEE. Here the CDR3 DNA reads TGTGCCAGCAGCGTCTCGCGGTCAAACACCGGGGAGCTGTTTTTT. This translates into CASSVSRSNTGELFF.

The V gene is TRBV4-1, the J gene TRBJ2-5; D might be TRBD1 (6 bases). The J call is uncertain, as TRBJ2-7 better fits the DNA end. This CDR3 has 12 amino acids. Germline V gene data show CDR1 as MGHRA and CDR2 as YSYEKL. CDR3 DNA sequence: TGCGCCAGCAGCGAATCAGGGGACGAGCAGTACTTC. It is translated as CASSESGDEQYF.

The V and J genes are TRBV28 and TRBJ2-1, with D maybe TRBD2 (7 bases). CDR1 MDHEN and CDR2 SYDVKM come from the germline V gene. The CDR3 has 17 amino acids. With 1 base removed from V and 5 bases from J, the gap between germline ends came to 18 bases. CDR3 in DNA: TGTGCCAGCAGTTTATCCCAACGCGGGGGCTTACACAATGAGCAGTTCTTC. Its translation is CASSLSQRGGLHNEQFF.

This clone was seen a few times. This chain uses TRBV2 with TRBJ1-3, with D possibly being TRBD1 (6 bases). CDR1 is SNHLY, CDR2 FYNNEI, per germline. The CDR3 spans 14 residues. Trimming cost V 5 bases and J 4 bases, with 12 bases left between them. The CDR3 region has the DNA TGTGCCAGCAGTCCAGGGGAATGGGGAAACACCATATATTTT. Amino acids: CASSPGEWGNTIYF.

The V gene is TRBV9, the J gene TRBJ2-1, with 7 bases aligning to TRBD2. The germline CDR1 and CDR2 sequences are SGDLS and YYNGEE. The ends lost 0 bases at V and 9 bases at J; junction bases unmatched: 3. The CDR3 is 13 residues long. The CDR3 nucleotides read TGTGCCAGCAGCGTAGCGGGGGGTACTGAGCAGTTCTTC. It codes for CASSVAGGTEQFF.

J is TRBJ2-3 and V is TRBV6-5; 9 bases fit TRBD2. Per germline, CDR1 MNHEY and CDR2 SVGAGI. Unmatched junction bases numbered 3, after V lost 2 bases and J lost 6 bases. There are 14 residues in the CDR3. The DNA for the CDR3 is TGTGCCAGCAGTTACGCTAGCGGGACCGATACGCAGTATTTT. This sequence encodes CASSYASGTDTQYF.

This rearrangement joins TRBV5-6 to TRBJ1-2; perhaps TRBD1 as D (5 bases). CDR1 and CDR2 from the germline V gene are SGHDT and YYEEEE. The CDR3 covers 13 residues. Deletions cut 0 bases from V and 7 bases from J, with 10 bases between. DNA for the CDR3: TGTGCCAGCAGCTTGGGGTCAGGGTCTGGCTACACCTTC. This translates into CASSLGSGSGYTF.

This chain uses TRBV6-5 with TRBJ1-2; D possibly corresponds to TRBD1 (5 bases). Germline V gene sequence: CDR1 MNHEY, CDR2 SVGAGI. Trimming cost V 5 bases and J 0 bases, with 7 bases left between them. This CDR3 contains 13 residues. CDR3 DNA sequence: TGTGCCAGCAGTCCGACAGCTAACTATGGCTACACCTTC. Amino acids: CASSPTANYGYTF.

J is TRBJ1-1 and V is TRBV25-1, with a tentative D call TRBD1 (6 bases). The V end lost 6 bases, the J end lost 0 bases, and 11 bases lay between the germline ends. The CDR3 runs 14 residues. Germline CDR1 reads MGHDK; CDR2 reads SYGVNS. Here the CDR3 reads CASRTGTMNTEAFF. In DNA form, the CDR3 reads TGTGCCAGCAGGACAGGCACGATGAACACTGAAGCTTTCTTT.

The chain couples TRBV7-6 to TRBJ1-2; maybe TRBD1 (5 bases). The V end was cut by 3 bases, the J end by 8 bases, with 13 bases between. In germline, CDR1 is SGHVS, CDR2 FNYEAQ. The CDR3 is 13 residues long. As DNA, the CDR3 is TGTGCCAGCAGCTTCCAGGGTTTGGACGGCTACACCTTC. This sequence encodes CASSFQGLDGYTF.

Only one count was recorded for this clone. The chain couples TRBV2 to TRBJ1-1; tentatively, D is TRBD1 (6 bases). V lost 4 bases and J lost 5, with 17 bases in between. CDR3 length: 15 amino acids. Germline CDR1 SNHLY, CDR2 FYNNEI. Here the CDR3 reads CASSAGRGAGTEAFF. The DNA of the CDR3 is TGTGCCAGCAGTGCCGGTCGGGGGGCAGGAACTGAAGCTTTCTTT.

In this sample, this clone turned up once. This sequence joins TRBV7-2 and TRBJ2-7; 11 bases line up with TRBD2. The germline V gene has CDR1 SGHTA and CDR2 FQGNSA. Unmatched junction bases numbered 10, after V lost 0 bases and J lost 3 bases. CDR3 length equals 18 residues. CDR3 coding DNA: TGTGCCAGCAGCTTAGCTAGCGGGAGGGTCCCTATCCTCTACGAGCAGTACTTC. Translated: CASSLASGRVPILYEQYF.

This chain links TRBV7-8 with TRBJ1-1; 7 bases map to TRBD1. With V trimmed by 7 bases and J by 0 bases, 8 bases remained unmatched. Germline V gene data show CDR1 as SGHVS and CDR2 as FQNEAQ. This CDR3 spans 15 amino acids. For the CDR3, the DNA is TGTGCCAGCACCCAGGGGGGACTGCTGAACACTGAAGCTTTCTTT. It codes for CASTQGGLLNTEAFF.

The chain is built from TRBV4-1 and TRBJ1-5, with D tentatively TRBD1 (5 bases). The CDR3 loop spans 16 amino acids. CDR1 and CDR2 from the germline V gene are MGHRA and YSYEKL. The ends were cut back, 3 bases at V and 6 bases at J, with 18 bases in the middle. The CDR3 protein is CASSHERGYQGQPQHF. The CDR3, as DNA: TGCGCCAGCAGCCATGAAAGGGGATACCAGGGTCAGCCCCAGCATTTT.

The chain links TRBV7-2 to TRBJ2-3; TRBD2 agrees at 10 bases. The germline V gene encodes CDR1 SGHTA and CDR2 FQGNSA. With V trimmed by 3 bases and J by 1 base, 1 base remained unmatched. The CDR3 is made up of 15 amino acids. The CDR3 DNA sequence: TGTGCCAGCAGCTTCGGACTAGCGGGCACAGATACGCAGTATTTT. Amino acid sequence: CASSFGLAGTDTQYF.

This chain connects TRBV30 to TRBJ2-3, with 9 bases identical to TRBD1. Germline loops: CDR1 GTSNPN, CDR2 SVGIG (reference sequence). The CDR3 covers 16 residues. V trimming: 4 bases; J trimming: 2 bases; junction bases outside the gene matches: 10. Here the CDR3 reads CAWTLPGQGVTDTQYF. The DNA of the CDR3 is TGTGCCTGGACCCTTCCGGGACAGGGCGTCACAGATACGCAGTATTTT. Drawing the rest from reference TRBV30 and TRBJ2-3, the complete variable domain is SQTIHQWPATLVQPVGSPLSLECTVEGTSNPNLYWYRQAAGRGLQLLFYSVGIGQISSEVPQNLSASRPQDRQFILSSKKLLLSDSGFYLCAWTLPGQGVTDTQYFGPGTRLTVL.

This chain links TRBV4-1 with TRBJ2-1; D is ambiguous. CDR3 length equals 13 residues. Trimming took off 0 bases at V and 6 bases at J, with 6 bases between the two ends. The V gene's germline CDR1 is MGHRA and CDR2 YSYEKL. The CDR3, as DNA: TGCGCCAGCAGCCAAGATCGGAGCAATGAGCAGTTCTTC. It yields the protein CASSQDRSNEQFF.

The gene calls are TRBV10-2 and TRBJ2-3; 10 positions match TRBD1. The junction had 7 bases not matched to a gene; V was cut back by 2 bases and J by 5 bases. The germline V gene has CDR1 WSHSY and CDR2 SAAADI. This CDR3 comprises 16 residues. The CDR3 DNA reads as TGCGCCAGCAGTGAGGGAATGGGACAGGGGAGAGATACGCAGTATTTT. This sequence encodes CASSEGMGQGRDTQYF.

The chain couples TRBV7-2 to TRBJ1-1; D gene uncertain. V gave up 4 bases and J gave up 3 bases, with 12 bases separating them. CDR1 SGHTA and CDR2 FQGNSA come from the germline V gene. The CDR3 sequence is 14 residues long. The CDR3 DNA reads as TGTGCCAGCAGCTGCAGGTGTTCGGACACTGAAGCTTTCTTT. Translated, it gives CASSCRCSDTEAFF.

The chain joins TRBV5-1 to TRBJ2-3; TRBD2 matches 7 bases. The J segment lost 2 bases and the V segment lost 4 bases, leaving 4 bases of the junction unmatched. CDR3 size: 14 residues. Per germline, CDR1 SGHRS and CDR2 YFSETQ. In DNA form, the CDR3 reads TGCGCCAGCAGCGAGCGGGACTACACAGATACGCAGTATTTT. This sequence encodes CASSERDYTDTQYF.

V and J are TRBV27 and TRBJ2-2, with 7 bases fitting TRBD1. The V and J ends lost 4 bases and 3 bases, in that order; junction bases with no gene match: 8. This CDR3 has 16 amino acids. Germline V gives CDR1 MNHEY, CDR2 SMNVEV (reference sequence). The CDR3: CASSSLTGLYTGELFF. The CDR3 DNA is TGTGCCAGCAGTTCCCTGACAGGGTTATACACCGGGGAGCTGTTTTTT.

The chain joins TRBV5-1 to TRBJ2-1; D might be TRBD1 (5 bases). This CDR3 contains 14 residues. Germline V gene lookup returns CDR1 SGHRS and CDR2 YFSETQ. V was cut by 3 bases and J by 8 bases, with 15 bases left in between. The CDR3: CASSSVLWGDEQFF. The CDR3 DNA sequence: TGCGCCAGCAGCTCAGTATTATGGGGCGATGAGCAGTTCTTC.

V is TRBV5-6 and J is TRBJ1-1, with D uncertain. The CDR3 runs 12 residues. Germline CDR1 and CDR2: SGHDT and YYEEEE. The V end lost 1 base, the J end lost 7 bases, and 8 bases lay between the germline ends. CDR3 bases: TGTGCCAGCAGCTTGATGTCAGTTGAAGCTTTCTTT. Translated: CASSLMSVEAFF.

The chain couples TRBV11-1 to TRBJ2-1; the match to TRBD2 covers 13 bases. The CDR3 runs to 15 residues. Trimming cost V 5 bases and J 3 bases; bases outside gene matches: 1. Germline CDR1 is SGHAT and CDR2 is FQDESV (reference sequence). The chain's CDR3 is CASSGTSGDYNEQFF. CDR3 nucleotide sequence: TGTGCCAGCAGCGGGACTAGCGGGGACTACAATGAGCAGTTCTTC.

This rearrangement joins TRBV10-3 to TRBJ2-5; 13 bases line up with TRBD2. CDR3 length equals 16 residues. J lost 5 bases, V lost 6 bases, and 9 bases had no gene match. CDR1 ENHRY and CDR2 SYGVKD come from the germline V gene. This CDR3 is CAISGLAGVFRETQYF. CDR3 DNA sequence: TGTGCCATCAGCGGACTAGCGGGAGTATTTCGGGAGACCCAGTACTTC.